These 15 T cell receptor beta chains were all obtained from the same sample, sequenced in a study of blood T cell repertoires in COVID-19. The assay was immunoSEQ multiplex PCR, and TCRdb's table has in-frame clones only and misses some. Of about 170,000 clones in the sample, 70% to 85% were seen once. The sequencing input was peripheral blood. All receptors derive from a woman between 40 and 55 years old with COVID-19, enrolled during active disease.

This chain connects TRBV11-3 to TRBJ2-3, with a weak D call TRBD2 (5 bases). Germline V gene data show CDR1 as SGHNT and CDR2 as YENEEA. V lost 5 bases and J 5 bases, leaving 11 bases between the germline ends. The CDR3 sequence is 13 residues long. Written as DNA, the CDR3 is TGTGCCAGCAGCCCCAACGGGGTAGATACGCAGTATTTT. Its translation: CASSPNGVDTQYF.

The sample holds a few counts of this clone. This sequence joins TRBV2 and TRBJ2-1; D may be TRBD1 (6 bases). This CDR3 region has 14 residues. V was trimmed by 7 bases and J by 6 bases, leaving 16 bases between them. CDR1 and CDR2 from the germline V gene are SNHLY and FYNNEI. CDR3 sequence: CASTLGNRVNEQFF. CDR3 nucleotides: TGTGCCAGCACCCTGGGGAACAGGGTCAATGAGCAGTTCTTC. Using reference TRBV2 and TRBJ2-1 for the parts outside the CDR3, the full variable domain is EPEVTQTPSHQVTQMGQEVILRCVPISNHLYFYWYRQILGQKVEFLVSFYNNEISEKSEIFDDQFSVERPDGSNFTLKIRSTKLEDSAMYFCASTLGNRVNEQFFGPGTRLTVL.

This chain joins TRBV6-5 and TRBJ2-1; 7 nucleotides agree with TRBD2. This CDR3 spans 14 amino acids. The trim removed 4 bases at V and 9 bases at J, leaving 9 bases unmatched. Per the germline V gene, CDR1 is MNHEY and CDR2 is SVGAGI. The CDR3 reads CASSFRTRRSEQFF. CDR3 coding DNA: TGTGCCAGCAGTTTTAGGACTAGGAGGTCTGAGCAGTTCTTC.

This rearrangement joins TRBV10-3 to TRBJ2-7; TRBD1 matches 12 bases. V trimming: 4 bases; J trimming: 5 bases; junction bases outside the gene matches: 3. This CDR3 region has 14 residues. In germline, CDR1 is ENHRY, CDR2 SYGVKD. In DNA, the CDR3 is TGTGCCATCAGTGGCGGGACAGGGGGCCACGAGCAGTACTTC. This translates into CAISGGTGGHEQYF.

The chain recombines TRBV16 with TRBJ1-5; 8 bases map to TRBD1. The CDR3 has 14 residues. The J segment lost 6 bases and the V segment lost 1 base, leaving 2 bases of the junction unmatched. Germline assignment: CDR1 KGHSY and CDR2 FQNENV. CDR3 sequence: CASSQWTGLQPQHF. The CDR3, as DNA: TGTGCCAGCAGCCAATGGACAGGGCTTCAGCCCCAGCATTTT.

The gene calls are TRBV2 and TRBJ2-3; the match to TRBD1 covers 9 bases. The CDR3 covers 14 residues. Germline loops: CDR1 SNHLY, CDR2 FYNNEI. The ends lost 1 base at V and 4 bases at J; junction bases unmatched: 0. This CDR3 reads CASSEGQGADTQYF. The CDR3 nucleotides are TGTGCCAGCAGTGAAGGACAGGGGGCAGATACGCAGTATTTT. The full variable domain, its missing parts supplied by reference TRBV2 and TRBJ2-3, is EPEVTQTPSHQVTQMGQEVILRCVPISNHLYFYWYRQILGQKVEFLVSFYNNEISEKSEIFDDQFSVERPDGSNFTLKIRSTKLEDSAMYFCASSEGQGADTQYFGPGTRLTVL.

The chain carries TRBV13 and TRBJ1-3; a weak D match, TRBD1 (5 bases). V lost 4 bases and J 3 bases, leaving 10 bases between the germline ends. The germline V gene encodes CDR1 PRHDT and CDR2 FYEKMQ (reference sequence). The CDR3 is made up of 14 amino acids. CDR3 in DNA: TGTGCCAGCAGCTGGGCAGGGTTTGGAAACACCATATATTTT. This translates into CASSWAGFGNTIYF.

This clone was seen a single time. The rearrangement uses TRBV7-9 and TRBJ2-5; TRBD2 matches at 7 bases. CDR3 length: 14 amino acids. Per the germline V gene, CDR1 is SEHNR and CDR2 is FQNEAQ (reference sequence). With 6 bases clipped from V and 5 bases from J, the junction kept 9 bases outside the gene matches. The CDR3 DNA sequence: TGTGCCAGCAGACCGGGAGGAGGGATCGAGACCCAGTACTTC. Translating it yields CASRPGGGIETQYF.

The chain carries TRBV19 and TRBJ2-5; the match to TRBD2 covers 11 bases. The V gene end was trimmed by 5 bases and the J gene end by 9 bases; junction bases not matched to a gene: 17. In germline, CDR1 is LNHDA, CDR2 SQIVND (reference sequence). This CDR3 contains 17 residues. The CDR3: CASSLQSSGRPYGAQYF. The CDR3 DNA reads as TGTGCCAGTAGTCTACAATCTAGCGGGAGGCCCTATGGGGCCCAGTACTTC.

The V gene is TRBV28, the J gene TRBJ1-4; no clear D gene. The CDR3 is made up of 14 amino acids. CDR1 and CDR2 from the germline V gene are MDHEN and SYDVKM. Trimming took off 6 bases at V and 8 bases at J, with 16 bases between the two ends. The CDR3 region has the DNA TGTGCCAGCAGCCAGGTGGGGAGTGAAGAAAAACTGTTTTTT. The encoded protein is CASSQVGSEEKLFF.

This clone has ten or more counts. Relative to the germline gene, one junction end is altered; a read error may explain this. This chain uses TRBV7-7 with TRBJ2-1; 9 nucleotides match TRBD1. The germline gives CDR1 SSHAT, CDR2 FNYEAQ (reference sequence). The CDR3 totals 15 residues. In DNA, the CDR3 is TGTGCTAGCAGCCTTGGCCGACAGGGGGTAAATGAGCAGTTCTTC. Protein: CASSLGRQGVNEQFF.

V is TRBV30 and J is TRBJ1-2; D is perhaps TRBD1 (6 bases). This CDR3 has 13 amino acids. Per germline, CDR1 GTSNPN and CDR2 SVGIG (reference sequence). V dropped 0 bases and J dropped 7 bases, with 12 bases sitting between them. CDR3 bases: TGTGCCTGGAGTGTTAAGGGGGATTCTGGCTACACCTTC. This codes for CAWSVKGDSGYTF.

The chain combines TRBV2 with TRBJ2-1; 7 bases map to TRBD1. With V trimmed by 7 bases and J by 8 bases, 14 bases remained unmatched. The CDR3 sequence is 15 residues long. Germline assignment: CDR1 SNHLY and CDR2 FYNNEI. CDR3 sequence: CASNYWDSYGDEQFF. CDR3 nucleotide sequence: TGTGCCAGCAATTACTGGGACAGCTACGGGGATGAGCAGTTCTTC.

This clone was observed a few times. The chain links TRBV3-1 (or the pseudogene TRBV3-2) to TRBJ2-1, with 11 bases that match TRBD1. The CDR3 runs 18 residues. Germline CDR1 and CDR2: LGHDT and YNNKEL (reference sequence). With V trimmed by 3 bases and J by 3 bases, 10 bases remained unmatched. This CDR3 is CASSHPGQGATRYNEQFF. DNA for the CDR3: TGTGCCAGCAGCCACCCCGGACAGGGGGCTACTCGCTACAATGAGCAGTTCTTC.

The V and J genes are TRBV28 and TRBJ2-3, with a weak D call TRBD2 (6 bases). The CDR3 length is 15 residues. V was shortened by 4 bases and J by 4 bases, with 15 bases between the two germline ends. Germline CDR1 is MDHEN and CDR2 is SYDVKM. The DNA of the CDR3 is TGTGCCAGCAGTTCTGGAGGGCGAGGCGCAGATACGCAGTATTTT. It codes for CASSSGGRGADTQYF.